The source of this TCR beta chain is a study of T cells in women clearing cervical HPV infection. V lost 3 bases, J lost 4 bases, and 3 bases stayed unmatched. The length of the CDR3 is 14 residues. The V gene's germline CDR1 is MNHNS and CDR2 SASEGT. Profiling relied on immunoSEQ multiplex PCR, and the TCRdb table lists in-frame clones only, not all of them. The sample shows over 20,000 clones, and roughly 4% sits with its ten largest clones. As concerns this clone: The read ends 3 residues early relative to the CDR3; the germline J gene fills the gap.

Sequenced: blood buffy coat. The source is a woman between 18 and 70 years old with a cervical HPV16 infection that either progressed to CIN3+ or cleared (not recorded which). The chain couples TRBV6-1 to TRBJ1-2; TRBD1 aligns across 9 bases. CDR3 in amino acids: CASSEGQGLYGYTF. The part of the CDR3 DNA that was read is TGTGCCAGCAGTGAGGGACAGGGACTCTATGGC.